A selection of T cell receptor beta chains follows, all from one sample in a study of OX40 agonist ivuxolimab in advanced cancers. Profiled with immunoSEQ multiplex PCR; TCRdb holds only in-frame clones, not every one. The table lists about 73,000 clones, roughly nine tenths of them singletons. Material: CD4+ or CD8+ T cells sorted from blood, obtained in a trial of the OX40 agonist ivuxolimab. Receptor source: an adult with an advanced solid tumor such as melanoma, head and neck, liver or kidney cancer. Both conserved end residues are part of each CDR3. A D gene is named only where the DNA matches it firmly. Clone size is shown for a subset of rows, as once, few, many or a class of expanded clone.

abundance	v_gene	j_gene	d_gene	CDR3aa	CDR3nt
once	TRBV29-1	TRBJ1-2	.	CSVEQYPRGYTF	TGCAGCGTTGAACAGTATCCGAGGGGCTACACCTTC
.	TRBV9	TRBJ2-7	.	CASSAGGWEQYF	TGTGCCAGCAGCGCCGGGGGCTGGGAGCAGTACTTC
.	TRBV30	TRBJ2-7	TRBD1	CAVDRDRDSEQYF	TGTGCCGTAGACCGGGACAGGGACAGCGAGCAGTACTTC
.	TRBV18	TRBJ2-3	.	CASSSTISGPPSDTQYF	TGTGCCAGCTCATCTACGATATCGGGACCCCCCTCGGATACGCAGTATTTT
.	TRBV7-3	TRBJ2-2	.	CASSLIAPPTGELFF	TGTGCCAGCAGCTTAATAGCCCCCCCCACCGGGGAGCTGTTTTTT
once	TRBV10-3	TRBJ1-1	TRBD1	CAISRQGLNTEAFF	TGTGCCATCAGTCGACAGGGATTGAACACTGAAGCTTTCTTT
once	TRBV27	TRBJ2-5	.	CASSGVAAAQETQYF	TGTGCCAGCTCCGGGGTCGCGGCAGCACAAGAGACCCAGTACTTC
.	TRBV19	TRBJ1-1	.	CAARKVGISEAFF	TGTGCCGCTCGAAAGGTGGGGATTTCTGAAGCTTTCTTT
.	TRBV19	TRBJ1-3	TRBD1	CASSIQDRGLGNTIYF	TGTGCCAGTAGCATCCAGGACAGGGGGCTTGGAAACACCATATATTTT
once	TRBV27	TRBJ1-5	.	CASSSRDNQPQHF	TGTGCCAGCAGTTCCAGGGACAATCAGCCCCAGCATTTT
.	TRBV9	TRBJ2-5	.	CASSPRGAYEETQYF	TGTGCCAGCAGCCCCCGTGGGGCGTATGAAGAGACCCAGTACTTC
.	TRBV5-1	TRBJ2-5	.	CASSPLPAGNQETQYF	TGCGCCAGCAGCCCGCTCCCTGCAGGGAACCAAGAGACCCAGTACTTC
.	TRBV2	TRBJ1-6	.	CASSEARVNSPLHF	TGTGCCAGCAGTGAGGCGCGGGTTAATTCACCCCTCCACTTT
.	TRBV7-9	TRBJ1-2	.	CASSLAGGAGAGYTF	TGTGCCAGCAGCTTAGCTGGAGGAGCGGGGGCTGGCTACACCTTC
.	TRBV5-6	TRBJ1-3	.	CASSLNRAGNTIYF	TGTGCCAGCAGCTTGAACAGGGCCGGAAACACCATATATTTT
.	TRBV5-4	TRBJ2-1	TRBD2	CASSLVAQAGIYNEQFF	TGTGCCAGCAGCTTAGTGGCCCAAGCGGGAATATACAATGAGCAGTTCTTC
.	TRBV18	TRBJ2-7	.	CASSPPAAGGSYEQYF	TGTGCCAGCTCACCACCGGCAGCGGGTGGGTCCTACGAGCAGTACTTC
.	TRBV9	TRBJ2-3	.	CASSVISSTDTQYF	TGTGCCAGCAGCGTAATATCTAGCACAGATACGCAGTATTTT
.	TRBV5-6	TRBJ2-2	.	CASSWGLPNTGELFF	TGTGCCAGCAGCTGGGGACTGCCCAACACCGGGGAGCTGTTTTTT
once	TRBV7-9	TRBJ2-5	.	CASSLPSVITGETQYF	TGTGCCAGCAGCTTACCTAGCGTTATAACCGGCGAGACCCAGTACTTC
few	TRBV9	TRBJ1-1	.	CASSVEEMNTEAFF	TGTGCCAGCAGCGTAGAGGAGATGAACACTGAAGCTTTCTTT
once	TRBV7-2	TRBJ1-1	.	CASSTAAVSEAFF	TGTGCCAGCAGCACCGCTGCAGTCAGTGAAGCTTTCTTT
.	TRBV5-1	TRBJ2-7	TRBD1	CASSSQGAKNEQYF	TGCGCCAGCAGCTCACAGGGGGCTAAGAACGAGCAGTACTTC
.	TRBV9	TRBJ1-3	.	CASSARESGNTIYF	TGTGCCAGCAGCGCCAGGGAATCTGGAAACACCATATATTTT
.	TRBV7-8	TRBJ2-1	.	CASSTPGFLSSYNEQFF	TGTGCCAGCAGCACCCCGGGGTTTTTAAGCTCCTACAATGAGCAGTTCTTC
once	TRBV27	TRBJ1-1	TRBD1	CASLRQGGNTEAFF	TGTGCCAGCCTAAGACAGGGAGGGAACACTGAAGCTTTCTTT
.	TRBV28	TRBJ2-5	.	CASSPGTTGMGKTQYF	TGTGCCAGCAGTCCGGGGACTACAGGGATGGGAAAGACCCAGTACTTC